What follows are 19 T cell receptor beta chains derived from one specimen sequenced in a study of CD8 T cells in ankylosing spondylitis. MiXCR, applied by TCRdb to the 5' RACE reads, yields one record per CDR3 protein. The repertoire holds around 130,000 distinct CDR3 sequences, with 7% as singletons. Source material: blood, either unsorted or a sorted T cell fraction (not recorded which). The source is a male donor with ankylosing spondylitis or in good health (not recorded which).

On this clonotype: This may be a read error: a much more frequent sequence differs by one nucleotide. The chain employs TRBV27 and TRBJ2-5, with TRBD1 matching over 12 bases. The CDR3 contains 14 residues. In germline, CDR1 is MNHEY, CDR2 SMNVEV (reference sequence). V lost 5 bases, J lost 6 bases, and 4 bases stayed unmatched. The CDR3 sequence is CASSPGTGGKTQYF. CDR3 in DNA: TGTGCCAGCAGTCCAGGGACAGGGGGCAAGACCCAGTACTTC.

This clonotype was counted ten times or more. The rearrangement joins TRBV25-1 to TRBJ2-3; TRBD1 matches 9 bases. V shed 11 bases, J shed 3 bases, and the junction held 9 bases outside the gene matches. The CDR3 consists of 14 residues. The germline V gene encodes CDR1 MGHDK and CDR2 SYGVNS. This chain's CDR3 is CAVSTGGETDTQYF. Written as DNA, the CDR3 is TGTGCCGTCAGTACAGGGGGCGAGACAGATACGCAGTATTTT.

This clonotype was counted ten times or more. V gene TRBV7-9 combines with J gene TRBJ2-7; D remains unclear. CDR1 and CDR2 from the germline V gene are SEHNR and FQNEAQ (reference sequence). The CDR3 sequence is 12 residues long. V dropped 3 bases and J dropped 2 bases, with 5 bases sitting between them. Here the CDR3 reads CASSFLTYEQYF. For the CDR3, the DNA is TGTGCCAGCAGCTTCCTGACCTACGAGCAGTACTTC.

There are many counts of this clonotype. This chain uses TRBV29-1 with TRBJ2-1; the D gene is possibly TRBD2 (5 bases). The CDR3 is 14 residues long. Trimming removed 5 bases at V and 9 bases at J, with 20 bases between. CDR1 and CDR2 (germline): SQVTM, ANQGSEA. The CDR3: CSVTLDLPRVEQFF. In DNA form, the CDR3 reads TGCAGCGTTACCCTGGACTTACCGCGAGTTGAGCAGTTCTTC.

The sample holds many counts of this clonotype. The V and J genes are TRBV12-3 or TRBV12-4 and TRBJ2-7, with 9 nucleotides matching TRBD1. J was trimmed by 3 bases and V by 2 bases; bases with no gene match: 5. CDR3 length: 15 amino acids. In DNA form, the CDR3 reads TGTGCCAGCAGTTTACGTGGGACAGGGAACTACGAGCAGTACTTC. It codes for CASSLRGTGNYEQYF.

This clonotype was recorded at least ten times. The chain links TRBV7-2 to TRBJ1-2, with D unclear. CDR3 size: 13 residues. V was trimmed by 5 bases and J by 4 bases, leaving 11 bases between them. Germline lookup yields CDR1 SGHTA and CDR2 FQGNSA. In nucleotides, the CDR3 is TGTGCCAGCAGCCCAGGAGAGGGCTATGGCTACACCTTC. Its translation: CASSPGEGYGYTF. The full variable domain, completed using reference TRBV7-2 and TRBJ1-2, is GAGVSQSPSNKVTEKGKDVELRCDPISGHTALYWYRQSLGQGLEFLIYFQGNSAPDKSGLPSDRFSAERTGGSVSTLTIQRTQQEDSAVYLCASSPGEGYGYTFGSGTRLTVV.

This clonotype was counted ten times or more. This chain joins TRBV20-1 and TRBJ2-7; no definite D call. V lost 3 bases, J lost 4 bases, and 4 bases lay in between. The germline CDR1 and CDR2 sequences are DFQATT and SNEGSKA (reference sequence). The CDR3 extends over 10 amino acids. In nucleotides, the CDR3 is TGCAGTGCTAGCCGGTACGAGCAGTACTTC. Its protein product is CSASRYEQYF.

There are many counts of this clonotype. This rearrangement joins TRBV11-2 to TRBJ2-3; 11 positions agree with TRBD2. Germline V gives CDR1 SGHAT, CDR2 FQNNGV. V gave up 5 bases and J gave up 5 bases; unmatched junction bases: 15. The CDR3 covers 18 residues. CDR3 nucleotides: TGTGCCAGCAGCCTACTCGAGATAGCGGGAGGGGTCCAAGATACGCAGTATTTT. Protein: CASSLLEIAGGVQDTQYF. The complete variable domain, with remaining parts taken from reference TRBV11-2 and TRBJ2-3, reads EAGVAQSPRYKIIEKRQSVAFWCNPISGHATLYWYQQILGQGPKLLIQFQNNGVVDDSQLPKDRFSAERLKGVDSTLKIQPAKLEDSAVYLCASSLLEIAGGVQDTQYFGPGTRLTVL.

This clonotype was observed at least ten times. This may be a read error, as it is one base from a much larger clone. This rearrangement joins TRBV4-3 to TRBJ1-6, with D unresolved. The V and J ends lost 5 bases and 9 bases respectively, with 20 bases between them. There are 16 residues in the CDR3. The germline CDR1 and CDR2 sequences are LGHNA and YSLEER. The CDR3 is CASSKLQLLMGSPLHF. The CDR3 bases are TGCGCCAGCAGCAAATTACAGCTATTAATGGGTTCACCCCTCCACTTT.

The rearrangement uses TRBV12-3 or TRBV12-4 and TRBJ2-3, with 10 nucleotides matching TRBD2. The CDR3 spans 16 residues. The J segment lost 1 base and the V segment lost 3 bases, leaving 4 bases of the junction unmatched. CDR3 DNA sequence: TGTGCCAGCAGTTTCTCCGGGACTAGCGGCACAGATACGCAGTATTTT. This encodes CASSFSGTSGTDTQYF.

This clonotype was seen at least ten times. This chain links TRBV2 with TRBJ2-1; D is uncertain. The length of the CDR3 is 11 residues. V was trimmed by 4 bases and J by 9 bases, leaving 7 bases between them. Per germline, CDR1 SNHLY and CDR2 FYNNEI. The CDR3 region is CASSVGTEQFF. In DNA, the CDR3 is TGTGCCAGCAGTGTAGGAACTGAGCAGTTCTTC.

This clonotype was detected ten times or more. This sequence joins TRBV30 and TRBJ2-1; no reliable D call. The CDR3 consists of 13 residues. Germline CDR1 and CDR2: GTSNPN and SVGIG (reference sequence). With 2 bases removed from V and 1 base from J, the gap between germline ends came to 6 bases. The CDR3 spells CAWSTLSYNEQFF. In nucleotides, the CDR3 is TGTGCCTGGAGTACGTTATCCTACAATGAGCAGTTCTTC. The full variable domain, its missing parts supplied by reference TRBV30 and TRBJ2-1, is SQTIHQWPATLVQPVGSPLSLECTVEGTSNPNLYWYRQAAGRGLQLLFYSVGIGQISSEVPQNLSASRPQDRQFILSSKKLLLSDSGFYLCAWSTLSYNEQFFGPGTRLTVL.

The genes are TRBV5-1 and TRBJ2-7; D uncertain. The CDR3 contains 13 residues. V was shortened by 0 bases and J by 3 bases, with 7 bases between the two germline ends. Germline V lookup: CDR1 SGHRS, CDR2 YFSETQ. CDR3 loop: CASSLERYYEQYF. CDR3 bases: TGCGCCAGCAGCTTGGAACGGTACTACGAGCAGTACTTC.

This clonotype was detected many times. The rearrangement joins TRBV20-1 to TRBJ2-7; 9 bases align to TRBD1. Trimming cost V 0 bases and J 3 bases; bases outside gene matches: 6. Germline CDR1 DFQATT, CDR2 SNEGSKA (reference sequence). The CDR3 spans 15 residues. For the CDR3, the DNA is TGCAGTGCTAGAGAGAGGACAGGGGCCGACTACGAGCAGTACTTC. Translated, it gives CSARERTGADYEQYF.

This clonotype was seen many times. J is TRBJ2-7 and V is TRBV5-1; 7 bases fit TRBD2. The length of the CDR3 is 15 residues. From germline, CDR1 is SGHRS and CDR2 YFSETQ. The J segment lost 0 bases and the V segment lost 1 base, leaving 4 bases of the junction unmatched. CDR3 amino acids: CASSLMGGSSYEQYF. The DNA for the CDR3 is TGCGCCAGCAGCTTGATGGGCGGGAGCTCCTACGAGCAGTACTTC.

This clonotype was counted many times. CDR3 in amino acids: CATSRDLIAGSYEQYF. DNA of the CDR3: TGTGCCACCAGCAGAGATCTCATAGCGGGAAGCTACGAGCAGTACTTC. V usage is TRBV15 and J usage is TRBJ2-7; 8 bases line up with TRBD2. The germline V gene has CDR1 LNHNV and CDR2 YYDKDF (reference sequence). The CDR3 is 16 amino acids. Unmatched junction bases numbered 7, after V lost 0 bases and J lost 3 bases.

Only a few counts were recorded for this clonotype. CDR3 residues: CATSRSAPGPLLTPSYEQYF. CDR3 nucleotide sequence: TGTGCCACCAGCAGATCTGCACCGGGACCGCTACTGACCCCATCCTACGAGCAGTACTTC. The rearrangement joins TRBV15 to TRBJ2-7; perhaps D is TRBD1 or TRBD2 (5 bases each). Germline V gives CDR1 LNHNV, CDR2 YYDKDF (reference sequence). The CDR3 covers 20 residues. The V end lost 2 bases, the J end lost 1 base, and 27 bases lay between the germline ends.

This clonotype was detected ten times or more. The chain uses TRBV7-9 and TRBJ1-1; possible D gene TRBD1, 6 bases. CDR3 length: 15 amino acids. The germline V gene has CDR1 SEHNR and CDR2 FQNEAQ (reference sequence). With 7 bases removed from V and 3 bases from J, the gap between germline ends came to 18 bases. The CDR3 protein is CASTQSTGADTEAFF. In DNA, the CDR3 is TGTGCCAGCACCCAAAGTACGGGGGCTGACACTGAAGCTTTCTTT. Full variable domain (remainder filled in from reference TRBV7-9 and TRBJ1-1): DTGVSQNPRHKITKRGQNVTFRCDPISEHNRLYWYRQTLGQGPEFLTYFQNEAQLEKSRLLSDRFSAERPKGSFSTLEIQRTEQGDSAMYLCASTQSTGADTEAFFGQGTRLTVV.

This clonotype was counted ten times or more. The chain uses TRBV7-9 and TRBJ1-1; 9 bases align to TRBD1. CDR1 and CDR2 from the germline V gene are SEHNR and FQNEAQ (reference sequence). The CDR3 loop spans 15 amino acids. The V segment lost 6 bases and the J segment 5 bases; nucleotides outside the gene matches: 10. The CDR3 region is CASSRLQGARTEAFF. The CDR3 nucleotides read TGTGCCAGCAGTCGCCTACAGGGGGCAAGGACTGAAGCTTTCTTT.